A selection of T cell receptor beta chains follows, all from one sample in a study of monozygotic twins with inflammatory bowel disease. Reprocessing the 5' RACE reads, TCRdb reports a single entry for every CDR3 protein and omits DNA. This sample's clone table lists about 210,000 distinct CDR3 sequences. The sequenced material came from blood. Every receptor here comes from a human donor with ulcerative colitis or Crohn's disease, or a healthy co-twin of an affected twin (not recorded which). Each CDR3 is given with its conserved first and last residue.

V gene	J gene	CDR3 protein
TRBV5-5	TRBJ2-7	CASSSPYGPEQYF
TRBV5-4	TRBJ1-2	CASSRPEGGYGYTF
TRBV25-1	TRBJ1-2	CASSFRGDGYTF
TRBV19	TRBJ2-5	CASREGQGLQETQYF
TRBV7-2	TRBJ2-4	CASSGTPGVNIQYF
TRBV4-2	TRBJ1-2	CASSQDVVFGTGYTF
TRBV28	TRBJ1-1	CASRPRGQGAEAFF
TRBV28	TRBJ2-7	CASSLDRYYEQYF
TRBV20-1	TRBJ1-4	CSARDMTSGAGEKLFF
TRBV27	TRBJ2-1	CASSPWTEFNEQFF
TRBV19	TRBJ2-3	CASSIEGLADTQYF
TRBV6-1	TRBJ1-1	CASSEERGTEAFF
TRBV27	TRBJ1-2	CASSLSRGDYGYTF
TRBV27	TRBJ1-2	CASSPEPSGNYGYTF
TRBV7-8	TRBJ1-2	CASSLHNPFYGYTF
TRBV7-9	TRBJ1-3	CASSFSRGGSGNTIYF
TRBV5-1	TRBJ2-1	CASSFTGDSSYNEQFF
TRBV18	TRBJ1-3	CASSPGTRGNTIYF
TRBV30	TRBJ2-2	CAWSAQFTGELFF
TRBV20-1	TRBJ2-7	CSARKLFPGQSSSYEQYF
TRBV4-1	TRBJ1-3	CASSQGRDSGNTIYF
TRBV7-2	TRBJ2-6	CASSLKRGSGANVLTF
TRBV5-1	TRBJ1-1	CASSLAGQGFDTEAFF
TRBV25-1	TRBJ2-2	CASSAPPGQGAGNTGELFF
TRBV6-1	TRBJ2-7	CASSDRDRAAYEQYF
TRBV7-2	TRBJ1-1	CASSSQGGHLNTEAFF
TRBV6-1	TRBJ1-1	CASSHDRQSLNTEAFF
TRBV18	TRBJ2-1	CASSLRLVGTYNEQFF
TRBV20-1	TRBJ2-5	CSRAWRETQYF
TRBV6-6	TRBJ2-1	CASSNMGEQFF
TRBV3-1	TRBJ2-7	CASSQDASSGYEQYF
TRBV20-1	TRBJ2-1	CSAFRDGSSYNEQFF
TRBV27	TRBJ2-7	CASSHRDSYEQYF
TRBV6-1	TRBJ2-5	CASSVTRWETQYF
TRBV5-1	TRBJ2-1	CASSLDSDPYNEQFF
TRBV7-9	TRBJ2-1	CASSSGRPWDEQFF